Shown below are 11 T cell receptor beta chains from a single sample sequenced in a study of monozygotic twins with inflammatory bowel disease. One entry per CDR3 protein, without DNA, is what TCRdb gives after re-calling the 5' RACE reads. The sample table includes hundreds of thousands of distinct CDR3 sequences. The sample was blood. The receptors were sampled from a human donor with ulcerative colitis or Crohn's disease, or a healthy co-twin of an affected twin (not recorded which).

The chain is built from TRBV6-1 and TRBJ2-5; the D call of TRBD1 rests on TCRdb alone, since no DNA is present to check it. CDR1 is MNHNS, CDR2 SASEGT, per germline. CDR3 length: 15 amino acids. Here the CDR3 reads CASRSGQPSAGTQYF.

The chain employs TRBV6-6 and TRBJ1-2; with no DNA, the TCRdb D assignment of TRBD1 cannot be verified. CDR1 is MNHNY, CDR2 SVGAGI, per germline (reference sequence). This CDR3 spans 14 amino acids. The CDR3 sequence: CASSPGQAIYGYTF.

The rearrangement links TRBV11-3 to TRBJ2-1; TCRdb calls TRBD2, which cannot be checked without DNA. CDR3 length equals 16 residues. CDR1 and CDR2 from the germline V gene are SGHNT and YENEEA. CDR3 sequence: CASSLGAGTSGRPKFF.

V usage is TRBV5-1 and J usage is TRBJ1-1; absent DNA, TCRdb's TRBD1 call cannot be checked. Germline CDR1 is SGHRS and CDR2 is YFSETQ. The CDR3 covers 14 residues. CDR3 sequence reads: CASSTGTVNTEAFF. The full variable domain, rest sourced from reference TRBV5-1 and TRBJ1-1, is KAGVTQTPRYLIKTRGQQVTLSCSPISGHRSVSWYQQTPGQGLQFLFEYFSETQRNKGNFPGRFSGRQFSNSRSEMNVSTLELGDSALYLCASSTGTVNTEAFFGQGTRLTVV.

The J gene is TRBJ2-3, the V gene TRBV7-2; absent DNA, TCRdb's TRBD2 call cannot be checked. The germline gives CDR1 SGHTA, CDR2 FQGNSA. This CDR3 comprises 14 residues. CDR3: CASSFTAGDDTQYF.

This rearrangement joins TRBV11-1 to TRBJ1-4. Germline assignment: CDR1 SGHAT and CDR2 FQDESV (reference sequence). This CDR3 is 14 amino acids long. CDR3 protein: CASSSPGLSGKLFF.

V is TRBV19 and J is TRBJ1-2; without DNA, the TCRdb call of TRBD1 cannot be checked. The CDR3 is 15 amino acids. Germline CDR1 LNHDA, CDR2 SQIVND (reference sequence). The chain's CDR3 is CASNPDRDTASGYTF.

CDR3 region: CSVSGPQGSQPQHF. The chain combines TRBV29-1 with TRBJ1-5. Germline V gives CDR1 SQVTM, CDR2 ANQGSEA. This CDR3 region has 14 residues.

The chain links TRBV29-1 to TRBJ2-1. CDR3 length: 11 amino acids. Germline V gives CDR1 SQVTM, CDR2 ANQGSEA. The CDR3 reads CSVDGSHKQFF.

This chain uses TRBV5-1 with TRBJ2-3. Germline V gene lookup returns CDR1 SGHRS and CDR2 YFSETQ. This CDR3 comprises 15 residues. The CDR3 is CASSLAPTATDTQYF.

The CDR3 is CASSYDRARTDTQYF. The gene calls are TRBV18 and TRBJ2-3; the D call of TRBD1 rests on TCRdb alone, since no DNA is present to check it. The CDR3 runs 15 residues. Germline V gene sequence: CDR1 KGHSH, CDR2 LQKENI.